The 30 T cell receptor beta chains presented below share a single source sample, sequenced in a study of T cell responses to AZD1222 COVID-19 vaccine. This table comes from immunoSEQ multiplex PCR, and its TCRdb copy is limited to in-frame clones, with some not included. The sample consists of 95,000 to 110,000 clones, 70% to 90% of them appearing once. The sequenced sample was peripheral blood, obtained 28 days after the second AZD1222 dose. The receptors were sampled from an adult who received the AZD1222 COVID-19 vaccine.

The chain joins TRBV28 to TRBJ1-5; D may be TRBD1 (5 bases). This CDR3 is built from 16 residues. V was cut by 3 bases and J by 5 bases, with 17 bases left in between. Per the germline V gene, CDR1 is MDHEN and CDR2 is SYDVKM. CDR3 nucleotide sequence: TGTGCCAGCAGTTTTGGTGGGCGGGGGAGGGATCAGCCCCAGCATTTT. Translation: CASSFGGRGRDQPQHF.

Only one count was recorded for this clone. V gene TRBV4-3 combines with J gene TRBJ1-2, with D possibly being TRBD1 (5 bases). V was cut by 6 bases and J by 0 bases, with 8 bases left in between. The CDR3 has 13 amino acids. CDR1 is LGHNA and CDR2 is YSLEER in the germline V gene. The CDR3 here is CASSSTANYGYTF. The DNA of the CDR3 is TGCGCCAGCAGTTCGACAGCTAACTATGGCTACACCTTC.

This rearrangement joins TRBV6-2 or TRBV6-3 to TRBJ1-5, with D perhaps TRBD1 (5 bases). The ends were cut back, 4 bases at V and 5 bases at J, with 15 bases in the middle. Germline V gives CDR1 MNHEY, CDR2 SVGEGT. This CDR3 comprises 15 residues. CDR3 protein: CASSLRAGWYQPQHF. The CDR3 DNA reads as TGTGCCAGCAGTTTAAGGGCAGGGTGGTATCAGCCCCAGCATTTT.

The chain uses TRBV4-1 and TRBJ2-2; no definite D call. There are 14 residues in the CDR3. Per the germline V gene, CDR1 is MGHRA and CDR2 is YSYEKL. V dropped 8 bases and J dropped 0 bases, with 10 bases sitting between them. The CDR3 loop reads CASADNPNTGELFF. The CDR3, as DNA: TGCGCCAGCGCAGACAATCCGAACACCGGGGAGCTGTTTTTT.

The V gene is TRBV25-1, the J gene TRBJ2-2, with 7 nucleotides matching TRBD1. The CDR3 sequence is 13 residues long. After removal of 6 bases from V and 7 bases from J, the junction contained 5 bases not matched to a gene. CDR1 and CDR2 (germline): MGHDK, SYGVNS. The CDR3 loop is CASSRTGFGELFF. Here the CDR3 DNA reads TGTGCCAGCAGCAGGACAGGATTCGGGGAGCTGTTTTTT.

The chain combines TRBV28 with TRBJ1-5; D is perhaps TRBD1 (5 bases). CDR1 MDHEN and CDR2 SYDVKM come from the germline V gene. The CDR3 spans 17 residues. V lost 6 bases, J lost 0 bases, and 18 bases lay in between. The CDR3 DNA follows: TGTGCCAGCAGAGGTCAGGGTTGGGGATATAGCAATCAGCCCCAGCATTTT. As protein: CASRGQGWGYSNQPQHF. Complete variable domain (other parts from reference TRBV28 and TRBJ1-5): DVKVTQSSRYLVKRTGEKVFLECVQDMDHENMFWYRQDPGLGLRLIYFSYDVKMKEKGDIPEGYSVSREKKERFSLILESASTNQTSMYLCASRGQGWGYSNQPQHFGDGTRLSIL.

V usage is TRBV18 and J usage is TRBJ1-5; D ambiguous. The V gene's germline CDR1 is KGHSH and CDR2 LQKENI. V gave up 5 bases and J gave up 6 bases, with 20 bases separating them. There are 16 residues in the CDR3. The CDR3 here is CASSGMGAPGRQPQHF. CDR3 bases: TGTGCCAGCTCAGGTATGGGAGCCCCGGGTCGTCAGCCCCAGCATTTT.

This clone appeared a single time. The chain recombines TRBV2 with TRBJ1-2; tentative D call: TRBD1 (6 bases). CDR3 length equals 14 residues. The V and J ends lost 6 bases and 0 bases respectively, with 11 bases between them. Germline V gene sequence: CDR1 SNHLY, CDR2 FYNNEI. This CDR3 reads CASRGGQTNYGYTF. The CDR3 nucleotides are TGTGCCAGCAGGGGCGGACAGACTAACTATGGCTACACCTTC.

DNA for the CDR3: TGTGCCAGCAGCTTAGGCGGCCCGGACAGGGGCCTTTTTAAACCCGAAGCTTTCTTT. Its translation is CASSLGGPDRGLFKPEAFF. V is TRBV7-8 and J is TRBJ1-1; TRBD1 aligns across 9 bases. V was clipped by 1 base and J by 8 bases; unmatched bases: 20. CDR1 is SGHVS and CDR2 is FQNEAQ in the germline V gene. The CDR3 extends over 19 amino acids.

V usage is TRBV7-2 and J usage is TRBJ1-2; 7 bases map to TRBD1. CDR3 size: 13 residues. Germline V CDR1 and CDR2: SGHTA, FQGNSA. The V segment lost 5 bases and the J segment 4 bases; nucleotides outside the gene matches: 4. The CDR3 region is CASSRGGVYGYTF. CDR3 nucleotides: TGTGCCAGCAGCAGAGGGGGCGTCTATGGCTACACCTTC.

This clone has a single count. V and J are TRBV9 and TRBJ2-7; 9 bases fit TRBD1. CDR3 length: 14 residues. In germline, CDR1 is SGDLS, CDR2 YYNGEE. V gave up 4 bases and J gave up 2 bases; unmatched junction bases: 4. This CDR3 is CASSTRTGAYEQYF. The CDR3, as DNA: TGTGCCAGCAGCACAAGGACAGGGGCCTACGAGCAGTACTTC.

V is TRBV19 and J is TRBJ1-1, with D maybe TRBD1 (5 bases). CDR3 length: 14 residues. V lost 3 bases, J lost 4 bases, and 12 bases lay in between. The germline CDR1 and CDR2 sequences are LNHDA and SQIVND (reference sequence). CDR3 bases: TGTGCCAGTAGTATTGGGGACGGGGGCACTGAAGCTTTCTTT. This translates into CASSIGDGGTEAFF.

CDR3 nucleotides: TGTGCCAGCAGTTTACAGGGGGCAGATACGCAGTATTTT. It translates to CASSLQGADTQYF. The V gene is TRBV27, the J gene TRBJ2-3; TRBD1 agrees at 7 bases. V trimming: 2 bases; J trimming: 4 bases; junction bases outside the gene matches: 0. This CDR3 contains 13 residues. In germline, CDR1 is MNHEY, CDR2 SMNVEV (reference sequence).

The gene calls are TRBV5-8 and TRBJ1-2; 9 bases match TRBD1. Germline CDR1 reads SGHTS; CDR2 reads YDEGEE. V lost 4 bases and J lost 7; bases outside the gene matches: 5. CDR3 length: 13 residues. CDR3 DNA: TGTGCCAGCAGCCAAACAGGGGGCTCTGGCTACACCTTC. Its translation: CASSQTGGSGYTF.

The genes are TRBV7-2 and TRBJ2-2; D unresolved. Between the trimmed V and J ends, which lost 5 bases and 7 bases, there was a span of 11 bases. CDR1 is SGHTA, CDR2 FQGNSA, per germline. The CDR3 covers 13 residues. The CDR3 here is CASSALYSGELFF. The CDR3 nucleotides read TGTGCCAGCAGCGCCTTATACAGCGGGGAGCTGTTTTTT.

V and J are TRBV3-1 (or the pseudogene TRBV3-2) and TRBJ1-2, with D possibly matching TRBD1 (5 bases). The CDR3 is made up of 12 amino acids. Between the trimmed V and J ends, which lost 0 bases and 8 bases, there was a span of 7 bases. CDR1 and CDR2 from the germline V gene are LGHDT and YNNKEL (reference sequence). The CDR3 spells CASSQEPGGYTF. The CDR3 bases are TGTGCCAGCAGCCAAGAACCAGGGGGCTACACCTTC.

To note about this clone: The same CDR3 can be traced to other DNA sequences in this sample. The chain is built from TRBV28 and TRBJ2-7; unclear D gene. Germline V gives CDR1 MDHEN, CDR2 SYDVKM. The CDR3 extends over 12 amino acids. With 2 bases removed from V and 3 bases from J, the gap between germline ends came to 5 bases. The CDR3 protein is CASSLGGYEQYF. The CDR3 DNA reads TGTGCCAGCAGTTTAGGCGGCTACGAGCAGTACTTC.

The rearrangement joins TRBV3-1 (or the pseudogene TRBV3-2) to TRBJ2-4; D perhaps matches TRBD2 (6 bases). CDR1 LGHDT and CDR2 YNNKEL come from the germline V gene (reference sequence). V dropped 0 bases and J dropped 10 bases, with 16 bases sitting between them. This CDR3 has 15 amino acids. DNA of the CDR3: TGTGCCAGCAGCCAAGATGTGACTAGAGTCGGGATTCAGTACTTC. Its translation is CASSQDVTRVGIQYF.

The chain carries TRBV11-2 and TRBJ1-5, with D unresolved. The CDR3 contains 15 residues. V lost 9 bases and J 0 bases, leaving 15 bases between the germline ends. The germline gives CDR1 SGHAT, CDR2 FQNNGV. CDR3 DNA sequence: TGTGCCAGGAATTATGGGCTCTATAGCAATCAGCCCCAGCATTTT. Translating gives CARNYGLYSNQPQHF. Full variable domain (rest looked up from reference TRBV11-2 and TRBJ1-5): EAGVAQSPRYKIIEKRQSVAFWCNPISGHATLYWYQQILGQGPKLLIQFQNNGVVDDSQLPKDRFSAERLKGVDSTLKIQPAKLEDSAVYLCARNYGLYSNQPQHFGDGTRLSIL.

This clone has just a few counts. This chain links TRBV30 with TRBJ1-2; D perhaps matches TRBD1 (5 bases). The CDR3 contains 14 residues. Trimming shortened V by 2 bases and J by 4 bases, and 14 bases separated the two germline ends. Germline CDR1 reads GTSNPN; CDR2 reads SVGIG (reference sequence). CDR3 amino acids: CAWSPLGGGYGYTF. CDR3 nucleotides: TGTGCCTGGAGTCCCCTTGGGGGAGGCTATGGCTACACCTTC. Variable domain in full (rest from reference TRBV30 and TRBJ1-2): SQTIHQWPATLVQPVGSPLSLECTVEGTSNPNLYWYRQAAGRGLQLLFYSVGIGQISSEVPQNLSASRPQDRQFILSSKKLLLSDSGFYLCAWSPLGGGYGYTFGSGTRLTVV.

V is TRBV2 and J is TRBJ1-4; tentative D call: TRBD1 (5 bases). Deletions cut 6 bases from V and 7 bases from J, with 21 bases between. There are 16 residues in the CDR3. Germline lookup yields CDR1 SNHLY and CDR2 FYNNEI. The CDR3 DNA is TGTGCCAGCAGGGCCGGTGGGGGGTCCTGGTCTGAAAAACTGTTTTTT. The encoded protein is CASRAGGGSWSEKLFF.

The chain employs TRBV7-2 and TRBJ1-6, with D perhaps matching TRBD1 (5 bases). The V gene's germline CDR1 is SGHTA and CDR2 FQGNSA. V dropped 1 base and J dropped 7 bases, with 11 bases sitting between them. This CDR3 spans 15 amino acids. CDR3 loop: CASSLGGTSNSPLHF. The CDR3 DNA is TGTGCCAGCAGCTTAGGTGGGACTTCCAATTCACCCCTCCACTTT.

Here the CDR3 DNA reads TGTGCCAGCAGTTTTGAGGTTAGGAGGAACACTGAAGCTTTCTTT. Its protein is CASSFEVRRNTEAFF. J is TRBJ1-1 and V is TRBV28; D call uncertain. This CDR3 spans 15 amino acids. Trimming took off 3 bases at V and 1 base at J, with 12 bases between the two ends. Per germline, CDR1 MDHEN and CDR2 SYDVKM.

The rearrangement uses TRBV18 and TRBJ2-1; TRBD2 is a possible D gene (5 bases). This CDR3 is 14 amino acids long. Trimming left V 5 bases short and J 6 bases short, with 14 bases between. The germline V gene encodes CDR1 KGHSH and CDR2 LQKENI. The CDR3 spells CASSESGIGNEQFF. CDR3 nucleotides: TGTGCCAGCTCAGAGTCGGGGATAGGCAATGAGCAGTTCTTC.

The chain employs TRBV6-2 or TRBV6-3 and TRBJ2-5; no clear D. V was trimmed by 0 bases and J by 5 bases, leaving 7 bases between them. This CDR3 has 13 amino acids. The germline V gene has CDR1 MNHEY and CDR2 SVGEGT. CDR3: CASSYSNSETQYF. The DNA for the CDR3 is TGTGCCAGCAGTTACTCGAATTCGGAGACCCAGTACTTC.

This clone was counted between two and nine times. The genes are TRBV29-1 and TRBJ2-7; D unclear. Trimming stripped 5 bases from V and 4 bases from J, with 9 bases between. This CDR3 has 11 residues. CDR1 SQVTM and CDR2 ANQGSEA come from the germline V gene. The chain's CDR3 is CSVSDFYEQYF. CDR3 in DNA: TGCAGCGTTAGTGATTTTTACGAGCAGTACTTC.

The chain recombines TRBV6-1 with TRBJ1-2; D unclear. This CDR3 spans 14 amino acids. From germline, CDR1 is MNHNS and CDR2 SASEGT. V was pared by 0 bases and J by 10 bases, with 15 bases between. In DNA form, the CDR3 reads TGTGCCAGCAGTGAAGCAACCGGTTCGGGAGACTACACCTTC. Its protein product is CASSEATGSGDYTF.

V and J are TRBV7-6 and TRBJ2-7; D may correspond to TRBD1 or TRBD2 (5 bases each). The CDR3 length is 14 residues. V was pared by 1 base and J by 3 bases, with 10 bases between. Germline values: CDR1 SGHVS, CDR2 FNYEAQ. CDR3 sequence: CASSLGGTIYEQYF. The CDR3 bases are TGTGCCAGCAGCTTAGGAGGGACGATCTACGAGCAGTACTTC.

V usage is TRBV24-1 and J usage is TRBJ2-7; the match to TRBD1 covers 9 bases. CDR1 KGHDR and CDR2 SFDVKD come from the germline V gene. The CDR3 contains 15 residues. Trimming took 3 bases from V and 4 from J; bases not matched to a gene: 6. The CDR3 coding sequence is TGTGCCACCAGTGATAGTGGGGACAGGGTATACGAGCAGTACTTC. Translated: CATSDSGDRVYEQYF.

This rearrangement joins TRBV27 to TRBJ2-7; TRBD1 aligns across 9 bases. Per germline, CDR1 MNHEY and CDR2 SMNVEV (reference sequence). CDR3 length equals 13 residues. V was clipped by 5 bases and J by 2 bases; unmatched bases: 1. Written as DNA, the CDR3 is TGTGCCAGCAGTGGGACAGGGACCTACGAGCAGTACTTC. As protein: CASSGTGTYEQYF.